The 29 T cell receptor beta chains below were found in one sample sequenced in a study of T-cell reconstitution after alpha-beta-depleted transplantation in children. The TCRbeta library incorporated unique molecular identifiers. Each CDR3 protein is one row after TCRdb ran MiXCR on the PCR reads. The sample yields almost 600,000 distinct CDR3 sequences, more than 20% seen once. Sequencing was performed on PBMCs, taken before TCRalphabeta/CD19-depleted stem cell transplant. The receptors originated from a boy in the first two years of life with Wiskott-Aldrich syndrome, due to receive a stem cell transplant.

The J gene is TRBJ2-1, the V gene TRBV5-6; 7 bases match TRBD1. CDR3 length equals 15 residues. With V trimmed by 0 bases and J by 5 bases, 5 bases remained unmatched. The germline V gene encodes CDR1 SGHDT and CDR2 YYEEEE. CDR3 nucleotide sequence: TGTGCCAGCAGCTTGGACCTGACAGGGAACAATGAGCAGTTCTTC. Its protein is CASSLDLTGNNEQFF.

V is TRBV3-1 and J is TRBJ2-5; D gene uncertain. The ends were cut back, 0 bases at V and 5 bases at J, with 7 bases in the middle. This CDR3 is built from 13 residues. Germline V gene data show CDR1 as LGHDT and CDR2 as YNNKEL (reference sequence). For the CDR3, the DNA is TGTGCCAGCAGCCAAGAAGTTGGTGAGACCCAGTACTTC. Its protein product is CASSQEVGETQYF.

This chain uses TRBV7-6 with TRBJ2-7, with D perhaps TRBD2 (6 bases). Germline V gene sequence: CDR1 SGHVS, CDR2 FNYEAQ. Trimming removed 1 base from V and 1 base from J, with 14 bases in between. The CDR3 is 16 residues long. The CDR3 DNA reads TGTGCCAGCAGCTTAGGTGGTGGGGGAGGTTCCTACGAGCAGTACTTC. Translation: CASSLGGGGGSYEQYF.

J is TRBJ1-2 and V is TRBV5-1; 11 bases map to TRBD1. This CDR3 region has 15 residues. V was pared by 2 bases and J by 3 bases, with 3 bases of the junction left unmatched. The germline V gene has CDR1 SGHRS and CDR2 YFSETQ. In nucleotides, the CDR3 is TGCGCCAGCAGCTTTCGGACAGGGGGCGACTATGGCTACACCTTC. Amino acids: CASSFRTGGDYGYTF.

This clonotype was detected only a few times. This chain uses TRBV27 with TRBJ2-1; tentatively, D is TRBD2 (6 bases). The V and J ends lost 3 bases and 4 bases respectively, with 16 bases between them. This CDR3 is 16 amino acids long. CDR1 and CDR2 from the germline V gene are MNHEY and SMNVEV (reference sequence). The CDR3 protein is CASSFRRQRAYNEQFF. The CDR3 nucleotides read TGTGCCAGCAGTTTCAGGCGTCAGCGGGCATACAATGAGCAGTTCTTC.

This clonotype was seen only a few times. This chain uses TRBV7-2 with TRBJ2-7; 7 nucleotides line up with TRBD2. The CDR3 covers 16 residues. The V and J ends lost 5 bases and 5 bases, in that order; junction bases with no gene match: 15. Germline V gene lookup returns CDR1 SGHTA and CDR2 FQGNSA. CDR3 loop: CASSLLRFGGSNEQYF. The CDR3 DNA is TGTGCCAGCAGCCTACTCCGGTTCGGGGGGAGTAACGAGCAGTACTTC.

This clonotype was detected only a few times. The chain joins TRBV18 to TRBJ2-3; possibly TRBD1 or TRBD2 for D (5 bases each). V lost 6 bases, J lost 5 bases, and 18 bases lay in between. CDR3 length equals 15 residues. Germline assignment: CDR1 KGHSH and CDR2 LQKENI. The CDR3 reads CASSSGPGIGDTQYF. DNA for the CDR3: TGTGCCAGCTCCTCAGGGCCCGGGATCGGAGATACGCAGTATTTT.

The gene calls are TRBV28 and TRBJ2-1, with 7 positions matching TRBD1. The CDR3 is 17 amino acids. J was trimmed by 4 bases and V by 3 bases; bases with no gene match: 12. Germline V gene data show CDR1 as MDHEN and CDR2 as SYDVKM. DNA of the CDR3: TGTGCCAGCAGTTTGAGGCCGTTGACAGGGCCGTACAATGAGCAGTTCTTC. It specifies CASSLRPLTGPYNEQFF.

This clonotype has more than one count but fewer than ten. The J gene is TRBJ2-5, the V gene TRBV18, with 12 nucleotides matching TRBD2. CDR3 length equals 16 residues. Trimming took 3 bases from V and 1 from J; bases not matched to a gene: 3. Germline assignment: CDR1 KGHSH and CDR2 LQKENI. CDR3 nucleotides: TGTGCCAGCTCACCGGGACTAGCGGGCGCCCAAGAGACCCAGTACTTC. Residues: CASSPGLAGAQETQYF.

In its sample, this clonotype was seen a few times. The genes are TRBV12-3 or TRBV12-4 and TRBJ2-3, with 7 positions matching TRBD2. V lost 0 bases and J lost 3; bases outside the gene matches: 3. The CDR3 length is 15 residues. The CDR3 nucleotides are TGTGCCAGCAGTTTAGCGGGAGGGAATACAGATACGCAGTATTTT. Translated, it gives CASSLAGGNTDTQYF.

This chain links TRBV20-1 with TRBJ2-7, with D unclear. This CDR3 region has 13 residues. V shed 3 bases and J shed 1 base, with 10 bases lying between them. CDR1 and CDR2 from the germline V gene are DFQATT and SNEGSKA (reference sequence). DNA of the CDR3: TGCAGTGCTAGTCGGACGCCTTCCTACGAGCAGTACTTC. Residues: CSASRTPSYEQYF.

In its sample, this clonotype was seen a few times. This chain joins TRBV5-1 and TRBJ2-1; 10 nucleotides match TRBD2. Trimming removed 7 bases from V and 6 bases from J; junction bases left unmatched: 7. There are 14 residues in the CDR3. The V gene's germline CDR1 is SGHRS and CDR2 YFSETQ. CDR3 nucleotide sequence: TGCGCCAGCGCGCTAGCGGGAGCGATCAATGAGCAGTTCTTC. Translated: CASALAGAINEQFF. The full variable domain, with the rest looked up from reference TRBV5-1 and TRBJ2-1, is KAGVTQTPRYLIKTRGQQVTLSCSPISGHRSVSWYQQTPGQGLQFLFEYFSETQRNKGNFPGRFSGRQFSNSRSEMNVSTLELGDSALYLCASALAGAINEQFFGPGTRLTVL.

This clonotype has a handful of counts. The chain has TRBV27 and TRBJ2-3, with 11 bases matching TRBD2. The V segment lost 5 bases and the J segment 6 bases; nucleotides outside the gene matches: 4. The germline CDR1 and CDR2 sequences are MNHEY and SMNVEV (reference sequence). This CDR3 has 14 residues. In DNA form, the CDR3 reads TGTGCCAGCAGTGTGGGGACTAGCGGTGATACGCAGTATTTT. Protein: CASSVGTSGDTQYF.

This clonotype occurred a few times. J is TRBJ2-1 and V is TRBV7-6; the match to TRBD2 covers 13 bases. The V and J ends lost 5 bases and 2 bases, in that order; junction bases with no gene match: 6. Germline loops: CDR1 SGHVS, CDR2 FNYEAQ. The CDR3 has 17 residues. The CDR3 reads CASSTGTSGNTYNEQFF. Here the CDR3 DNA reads TGTGCCAGCAGCACCGGGACTAGCGGGAATACCTACAATGAGCAGTTCTTC.

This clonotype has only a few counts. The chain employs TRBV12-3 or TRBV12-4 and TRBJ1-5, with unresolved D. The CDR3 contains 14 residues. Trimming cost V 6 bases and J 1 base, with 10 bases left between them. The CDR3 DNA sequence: TGTGCCAGCAGGACCGAGGGAAGCAATCAGCCCCAGCATTTT. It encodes CASRTEGSNQPQHF.

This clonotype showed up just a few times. The CDR3 sequence: CASSPVVGSIEQFF. The CDR3 nucleotides read TGTGCCAGCAGCCCCGTAGTGGGGTCGATTGAGCAGTTCTTC. The chain employs TRBV7-3 and TRBJ2-1; D gene ambiguous. The ends were cut back, 5 bases at V and 9 bases at J, with 17 bases in the middle. The CDR3 spans 14 residues. Germline V gives CDR1 SGHTA, CDR2 FQGTGA.

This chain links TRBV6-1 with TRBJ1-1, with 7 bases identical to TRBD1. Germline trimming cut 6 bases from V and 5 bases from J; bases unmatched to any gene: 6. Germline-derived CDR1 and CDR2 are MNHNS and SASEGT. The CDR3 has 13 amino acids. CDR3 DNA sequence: TGTGCCAGCAGGGTTCCAGGGGGGACTGAAGCTTTCTTT. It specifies CASRVPGGTEAFF.

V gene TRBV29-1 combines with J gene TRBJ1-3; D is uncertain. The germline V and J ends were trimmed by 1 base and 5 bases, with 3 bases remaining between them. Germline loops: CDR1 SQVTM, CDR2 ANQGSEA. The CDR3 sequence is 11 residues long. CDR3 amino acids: CSVEARNTIYF. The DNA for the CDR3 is TGCAGCGTTGAAGCAAGAAACACCATATATTTT.

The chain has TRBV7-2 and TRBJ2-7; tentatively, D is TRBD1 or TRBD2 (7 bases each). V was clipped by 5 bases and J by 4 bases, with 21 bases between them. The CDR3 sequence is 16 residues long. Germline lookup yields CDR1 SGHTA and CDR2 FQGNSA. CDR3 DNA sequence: TGTGCCAGCAGCCGCCGGAGCGGGAAGGGACAGTACGAGCAGTACTTC. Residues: CASSRRSGKGQYEQYF.

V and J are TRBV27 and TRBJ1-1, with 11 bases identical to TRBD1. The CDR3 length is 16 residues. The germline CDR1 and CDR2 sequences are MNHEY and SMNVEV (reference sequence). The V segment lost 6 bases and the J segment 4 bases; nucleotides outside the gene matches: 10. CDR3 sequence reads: CASREADRGRFTEAFF. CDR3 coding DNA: TGTGCCAGCAGAGAGGCGGACAGGGGGCGCTTCACTGAAGCTTTCTTT.

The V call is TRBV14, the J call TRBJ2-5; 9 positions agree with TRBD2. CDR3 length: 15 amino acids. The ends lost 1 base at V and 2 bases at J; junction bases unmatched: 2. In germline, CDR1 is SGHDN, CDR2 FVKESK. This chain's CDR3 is CASSQVLAGQETQYF. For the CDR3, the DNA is TGTGCCAGCAGCCAAGTTCTAGCGGGGCAAGAGACCCAGTACTTC.

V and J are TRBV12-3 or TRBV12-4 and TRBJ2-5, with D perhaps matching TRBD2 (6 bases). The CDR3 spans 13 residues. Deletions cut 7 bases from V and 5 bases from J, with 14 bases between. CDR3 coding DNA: TGTGCCAGCACCTCAGGGACTTGGGAGACCCAGTACTTC. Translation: CASTSGTWETQYF.

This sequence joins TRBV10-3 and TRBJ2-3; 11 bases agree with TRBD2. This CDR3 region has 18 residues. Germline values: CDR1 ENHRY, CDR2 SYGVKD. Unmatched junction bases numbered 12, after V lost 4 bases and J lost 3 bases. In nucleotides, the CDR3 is TGTGCCATCAGTGTGATAGCGGGAGGGCCCGTGGATACAGATACGCAGTATTTT. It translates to CAISVIAGGPVDTDTQYF.

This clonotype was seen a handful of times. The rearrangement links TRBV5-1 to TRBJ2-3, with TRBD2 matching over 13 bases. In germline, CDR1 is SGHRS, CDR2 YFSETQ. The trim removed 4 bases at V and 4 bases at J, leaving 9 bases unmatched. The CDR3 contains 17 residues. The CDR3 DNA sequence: TGCGCCAGCAGCCCGTATCCGACTAGCGGGAGGCCAGATACGCAGTATTTT. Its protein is CASSPYPTSGRPDTQYF. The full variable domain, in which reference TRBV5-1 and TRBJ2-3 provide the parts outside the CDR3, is KAGVTQTPRYLIKTRGQQVTLSCSPISGHRSVSWYQQTPGQGLQFLFEYFSETQRNKGNFPGRFSGRQFSNSRSEMNVSTLELGDSALYLCASSPYPTSGRPDTQYFGPGTRLTVL.

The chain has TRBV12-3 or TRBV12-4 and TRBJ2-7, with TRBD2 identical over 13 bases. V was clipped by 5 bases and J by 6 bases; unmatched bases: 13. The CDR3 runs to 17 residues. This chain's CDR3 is CASSLTGTSGKGGEQYF. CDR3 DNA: TGTGCCAGCAGTCTCACCGGGACTAGCGGGAAGGGTGGCGAGCAGTACTTC.

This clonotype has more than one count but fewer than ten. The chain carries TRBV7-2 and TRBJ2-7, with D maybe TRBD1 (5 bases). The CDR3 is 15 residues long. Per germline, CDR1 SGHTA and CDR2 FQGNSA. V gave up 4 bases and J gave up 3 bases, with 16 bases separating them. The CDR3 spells CASSSTGTGFYEQYF. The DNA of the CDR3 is TGTGCCAGCAGCTCTACCGGCACAGGATTCTACGAGCAGTACTTC.

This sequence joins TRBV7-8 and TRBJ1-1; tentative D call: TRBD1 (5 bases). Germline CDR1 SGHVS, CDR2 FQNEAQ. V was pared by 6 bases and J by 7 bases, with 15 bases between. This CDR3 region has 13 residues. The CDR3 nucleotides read TGTGCCAGCAGTTTCGGGGGATTTATTGAAGCTTTCTTT. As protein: CASSFGGFIEAFF.

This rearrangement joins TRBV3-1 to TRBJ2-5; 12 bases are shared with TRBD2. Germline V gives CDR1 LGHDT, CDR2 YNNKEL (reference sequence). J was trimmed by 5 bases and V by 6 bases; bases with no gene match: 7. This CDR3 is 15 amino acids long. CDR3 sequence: CASRPGLAGWETQYF. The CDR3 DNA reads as TGTGCCAGCAGACCCGGACTAGCGGGATGGGAGACCCAGTACTTC.

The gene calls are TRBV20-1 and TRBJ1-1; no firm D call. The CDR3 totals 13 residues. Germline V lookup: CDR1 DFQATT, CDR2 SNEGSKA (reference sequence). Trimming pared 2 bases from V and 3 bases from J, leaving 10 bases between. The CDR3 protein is CSARQDFYTEAFF. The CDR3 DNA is TGCAGTGCTAGACAGGATTTTTACACTGAAGCTTTCTTT.